This T cell receptor beta chain appears in the sequencing data of a study of spatial heterogeneity in lung cancer. MiXCR, run by TCRdb on the 5' RACE reads, gives a single entry per CDR3 protein. The sample records about 29,000 distinct CDR3 sequences, less than 11% being singletons. This clonotype has ten or more counts. Described time point: blood at routine non-recurrence follow-up after resection. Researchers sequenced whole RNA taken from tumor, nontumor lung or frozen PBMC without sorting. The CDR3 runs to 15 residues. Between the trimmed V and J ends, which lost 5 bases and 5 bases, there was a span of 19 bases. In germline, CDR1 is SGHRS, CDR2 YFSETQ.

The TCR originated in a female donor with early-stage non-small cell lung cancer. The sequencing here drew on PBMCs, taken at follow-up. The V call is TRBV5-1, the J call TRBJ2-5, with a tentative D call TRBD1 (5 bases). As DNA, the CDR3 is TGCGCCAGCAGAACCGAGGACATCGTACGGGAGACCCAGTACTTC. Its protein product is CASRTEDIVRETQYF.